The present T cell receptor beta chain was sequenced within a study of persistence of HIV-infected CD4 T cells. An overlapping HIV-1 Gag peptide pool stimulated these cells at 0.75 to 1 ug/peptide/mL. Responding CD4+ T cells were sorted by upregulation of both CD40 ligand and CD69. CDR3 size: 15 residues. V lost 3 bases, J lost 3 bases, and 6 bases stayed unmatched. CDR1 is KGHSH, CDR2 LQKENI, per germline. Sequencing used immunoSEQ version 4 in survey mode. Measured with immunoSEQ multiplex PCR; TCRdb has only the in-frame clones, and not every one. This table has around 24,000 clones, 74% appearing once. Note on this clone: Antigen: not known.

The sample was CD4+ T cells sorted from PBMCs after roughly 19-hour stimulation, taken from a patient who received antiretroviral therapy. This receptor was obtained from an adult man with HIV who was CMV-seropositive. The chain employs TRBV18 and TRBJ2-3; 7 nucleotides match TRBD1. The CDR3 DNA follows: TGTGCCAGCTCACCCTTCGACAGGGAGACAGATACGCAGTATTTT. Residues: CASSPFDRETDTQYF.